This T cell receptor beta chain stems from a study of control samples from healthy donors and cancer patients. Germline CDR1 is MNHEY and CDR2 is SMNVEV (reference sequence). The CDR3 sequence is 14 residues long. The V segment lost 3 bases and the J segment 0 bases; nucleotides outside the gene matches: 2. Produced via immunoSEQ multiplex PCR; TCRdb's table is partial and in-frame only. Seen here are 100,000 to 150,000 clones, about 95% observed once, and the top ten hold 3.6%. This receptor was taken from a man aged 25 to 45 in good health. The gene calls are TRBV27 and TRBJ2-7; 7 bases fit TRBD2. The sequenced material came from blood. CDR3 coding DNA: TGTGCCAGCAGTTTGAGCGGGGTCTCCTACGAGCAGTACTTC. It specifies CASSLSGVSYEQYF.